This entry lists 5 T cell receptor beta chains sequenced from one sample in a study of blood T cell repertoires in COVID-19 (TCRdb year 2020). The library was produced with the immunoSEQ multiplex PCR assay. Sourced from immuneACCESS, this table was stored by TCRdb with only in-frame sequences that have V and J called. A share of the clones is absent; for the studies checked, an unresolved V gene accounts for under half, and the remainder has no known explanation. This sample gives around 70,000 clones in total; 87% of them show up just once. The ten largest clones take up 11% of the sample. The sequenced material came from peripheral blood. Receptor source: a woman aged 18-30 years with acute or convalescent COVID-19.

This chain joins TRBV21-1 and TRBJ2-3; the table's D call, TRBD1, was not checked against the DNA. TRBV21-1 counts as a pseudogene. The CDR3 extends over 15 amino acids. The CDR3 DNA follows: TGTGCCAGCGGACCCGGGACAGGGGGGACAGATACGCAGTATTTT. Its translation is CASGPGTGGTDTQYF.

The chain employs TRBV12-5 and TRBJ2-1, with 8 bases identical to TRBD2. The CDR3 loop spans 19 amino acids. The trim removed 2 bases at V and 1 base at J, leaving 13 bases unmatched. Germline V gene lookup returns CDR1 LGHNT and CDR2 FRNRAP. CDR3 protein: CASGLFGTRLQSSYNEQFF. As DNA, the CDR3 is TGTGCTAGTGGTTTGTTCGGGACTAGGTTACAGTCGTCCTACAATGAGCAGTTCTTC.

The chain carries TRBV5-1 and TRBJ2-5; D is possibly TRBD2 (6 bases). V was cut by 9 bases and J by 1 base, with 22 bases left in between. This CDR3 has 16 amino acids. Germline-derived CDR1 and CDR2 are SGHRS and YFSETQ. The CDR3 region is CANQGRSGPVQETQYF. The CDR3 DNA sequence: TGCGCCAACCAGGGTAGGAGCGGGCCTGTCCAAGAGACCCAGTACTTC. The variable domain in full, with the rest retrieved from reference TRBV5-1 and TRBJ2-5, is KAGVTQTPRYLIKTRGQQVTLSCSPISGHRSVSWYQQTPGQGLQFLFEYFSETQRNKGNFPGRFSGRQFSNSRSEMNVSTLELGDSALYLCANQGRSGPVQETQYFGPGTRLLVL.

Here the CDR3 DNA reads TGTGCCAGCAGTCCCTGGCAGGGTGTGCCCACTGAAGCTTTCTTT. This codes for CASSPWQGVPTEAFF. The chain is built from TRBV6-5 and TRBJ1-1; TRBD1 is a possible D gene (5 bases). The CDR3 is made up of 15 amino acids. The germline CDR1 and CDR2 sequences are MNHEY and SVGAGI. V was pared by 5 bases and J by 4 bases, with 17 bases between.

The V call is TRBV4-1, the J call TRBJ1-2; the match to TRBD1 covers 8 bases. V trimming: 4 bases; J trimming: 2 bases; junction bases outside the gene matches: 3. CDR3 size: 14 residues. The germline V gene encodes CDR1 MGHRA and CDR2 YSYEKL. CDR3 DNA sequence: TGCGCCAGCAGCCGCGGACAGGGAAACTATGGCTACACCTTC. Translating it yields CASSRGQGNYGYTF.